A single sample is the source of the 10 T cell receptor beta chains below, sequenced in a study of OX40 agonist ivuxolimab in advanced cancers. Sequencing used immunoSEQ multiplex PCR; TCRdb keeps in-frame clones, though not all of them. The table has about 84,000 clones, roughly 82% seen once. Specimen: CD4+ or CD8+ T cells sorted from blood, collected in a trial of the OX40 agonist ivuxolimab. These receptors were obtained from an adult with an advanced solid tumor such as melanoma, head and neck, liver or kidney cancer.

In this sample, this clone turned up a few times. This chain uses TRBV11-1 with TRBJ1-6; 7 nucleotides line up with TRBD1. The germline gives CDR1 SGHAT, CDR2 FQDESV (reference sequence). The CDR3 extends over 15 amino acids. V was clipped by 5 bases and J by 8 bases; unmatched bases: 9. DNA for the CDR3: TGTGCCAGCAGCCCCCACAGGGGCAATGATTCACCCCTCCACTTT. This encodes CASSPHRGNDSPLHF.

This rearrangement joins TRBV5-1 to TRBJ1-6; tentative D call: TRBD1 (6 bases). Germline V gene lookup returns CDR1 SGHRS and CDR2 YFSETQ. The V end was cut by 5 bases, the J end by 7 bases, with 13 bases between. CDR3 length equals 14 residues. DNA of the CDR3: TGCGCCAGCAGGCGGACAGATCGAAATTCACCCCTCCACTTT. This translates into CASRRTDRNSPLHF. The variable domain in full, with the rest retrieved from reference TRBV5-1 and TRBJ1-6, is KAGVTQTPRYLIKTRGQQVTLSCSPISGHRSVSWYQQTPGQGLQFLFEYFSETQRNKGNFPGRFSGRQFSNSRSEMNVSTLELGDSALYLCASRRTDRNSPLHFGNGTRLTVT.

This chain links TRBV6-1 with TRBJ2-3, with 10 nucleotides matching TRBD2. In germline, CDR1 is MNHNS, CDR2 SASEGT. Trimming cost V 9 bases and J 3 bases; bases outside gene matches: 3. This CDR3 has 13 residues. The CDR3 protein is CARGSGGTDTQYF. CDR3 in DNA: TGTGCCAGAGGTAGCGGGGGGACAGATACGCAGTATTTT.

The V and J genes are TRBV6-5 and TRBJ1-1; maybe TRBD1 (5 bases). Germline CDR1 MNHEY, CDR2 SVGAGI. V gave up 7 bases and J gave up 1 base, with 10 bases separating them. This CDR3 is built from 13 residues. DNA for the CDR3: TGTGCCAGCAATCTTGGACAGAACACTGAAGCTTTCTTT. It encodes CASNLGQNTEAFF.

This clone has only a few counts. The chain has TRBV2 and TRBJ2-5, with no clear D. The V end lost 3 bases, the J end lost 7 bases, and 12 bases lay between the germline ends. The CDR3 totals 13 residues. Germline V gene sequence: CDR1 SNHLY, CDR2 FYNNEI. CDR3 residues: CASSDSGPGTQYF. Here the CDR3 DNA reads TGTGCCAGCAGTGACAGTGGCCCTGGGACCCAGTACTTC.

The chain is built from TRBV6-6 and TRBJ1-5; a weak D match, TRBD1 (6 bases). This CDR3 comprises 14 residues. The germline V gene encodes CDR1 MNHNY and CDR2 SVGAGI (reference sequence). The V end was cut by 4 bases, the J end by 6 bases, with 13 bases between. The CDR3 DNA is TGTGCCAGCAGTTTGGGGCAGGGGAGTCAGCCCCAGCATTTT. This codes for CASSLGQGSQPQHF.

This chain joins TRBV6-6 and TRBJ1-2; the D gene is possibly TRBD1 (5 bases). Germline V lookup: CDR1 MNHNY, CDR2 SVGAGI (reference sequence). The CDR3 is 13 residues long. Trimming shortened V by 2 bases and J by 4 bases, and 8 bases separated the two germline ends. CDR3 sequence: CASSYRDVYGYTF. CDR3 bases: TGTGCCAGCAGTTACCGGGACGTCTATGGCTACACCTTC.

The chain has TRBV7-3 and TRBJ1-1; the match to TRBD1 covers 7 bases. The V and J ends lost 5 bases and 7 bases, in that order; junction bases with no gene match: 7. The CDR3 totals 13 residues. Germline V CDR1 and CDR2: SGHTA, FQGTGA. The CDR3 coding sequence is TGTGCCAGCAGCCCCCAGACAGGGCGTGAAGCTTTCTTT. Translation: CASSPQTGREAFF.

The chain employs TRBV20-1 and TRBJ1-6; 9 bases are shared with TRBD1. V lost 6 bases, J lost 15 bases, and 6 bases stayed unmatched. The CDR3 is 11 amino acids. CDR1 and CDR2 from the germline V gene are DFQATT and SNEGSKA (reference sequence). The CDR3 region is CSAWDREVLHF. The CDR3 region has the DNA TGCAGTGCCTGGGACAGGGAGGTCCTCCACTTT.

The rearrangement joins TRBV7-3 to TRBJ1-1; 7 nucleotides line up with TRBD1. The CDR3 length is 16 residues. J lost 3 bases, V lost 5 bases, and 12 bases had no gene match. Germline V gives CDR1 SGHTA, CDR2 FQGTGA. CDR3 sequence: CASSDRRKGAYTEAFF. The CDR3 DNA is TGTGCCAGCAGCGATAGAAGAAAGGGGGCTTACACTGAAGCTTTCTTT.